One sample yielded the 19 T cell receptor beta chains listed below, sequenced in a study of OX40 agonist ivuxolimab in advanced cancers. Library preparation used the immunoSEQ multiplex PCR assay. TCRdb stores this immuneACCESS table with in-frame sequences only. Part of the clones is absent; in the studies checked, under half of the shortfall reflects unresolved V genes, and no reason is known for the rest. For this sample the table gives 57,000 or so clones, of which about 93% were detected only once. The top ten hold about 20% of the sample. The input for sequencing was CD4+ or CD8+ T cells sorted from blood, taken in a trial of the OX40 agonist ivuxolimab. The receptors derive from an adult with an advanced solid tumor such as melanoma, head and neck, liver or kidney cancer.

In its sample, this clone was seen a few times. The chain joins TRBV28 to TRBJ2-7, with no clear D. CDR1 and CDR2 (germline): MDHEN, SYDVKM. The CDR3 length is 10 residues. Trimming cost V 6 bases and J 4 bases, with 4 bases left between them. Written as DNA, the CDR3 is TGTGCCAGCAGGCTGTACGAGCAGTACTTC. Amino acid sequence: CASRLYEQYF.

To note about this clone: Distinct nucleotide sequences in the sample also encode this CDR3. V usage is TRBV5-6 and J usage is TRBJ1-2; perhaps TRBD1 as D (6 bases). V lost 7 bases and J lost 4, with 14 bases in between. Per the germline V gene, CDR1 is SGHDT and CDR2 is YYEEEE. The CDR3 spans 13 residues. The CDR3 reads CASWGGWGYGYTF. DNA of the CDR3: TGTGCCAGCTGGGGGGGCTGGGGCTATGGCTACACCTTC.

The V gene is TRBV28, the J gene TRBJ2-5; no clear D gene. This CDR3 is built from 16 residues. Trimming took 7 bases from V and 1 from J, leaving 19 bases between them. The germline V gene encodes CDR1 MDHEN and CDR2 SYDVKM. CDR3 sequence: CASTPAGRWRQETQYF. DNA of the CDR3: TGTGCCAGCACCCCCGCCGGGCGATGGCGCCAAGAGACCCAGTACTTC.

The genes are TRBV7-3 and TRBJ2-3, with 8 bases identical to TRBD2. This CDR3 region has 15 residues. From germline, CDR1 is SGHTA and CDR2 FQGTGA. The J segment lost 4 bases and the V segment lost 1 base, leaving 4 bases of the junction unmatched. The CDR3 reads CASSLSGRFADTQYF. The CDR3 DNA reads TGTGCCAGCAGCTTAAGCGGGAGGTTTGCAGATACGCAGTATTTT.

V gene TRBV7-8 combines with J gene TRBJ1-4, with a weak D call TRBD1 (6 bases). The CDR3 runs to 15 residues. V was trimmed by 1 base and J by 3 bases, leaving 9 bases between them. Germline-derived CDR1 and CDR2 are SGHVS and FQNEAQ. The chain's CDR3 is CASSLVGQSNEKLFF. CDR3 bases: TGTGCCAGCAGCTTAGTCGGACAGTCTAATGAAAAACTGTTTTTT. Combining the CDR3 with reference TRBV7-8 and TRBJ1-4 gives the whole variable domain GAGVSQSPRYKVAKRGQDVALRCDPISGHVSLFWYQQALGQGPEFLTYFQNEAQLDKSGLPSDRFFAERPEGSVSTLKIQRTQQEDSAVYLCASSLVGQSNEKLFFGSGTQLSVL.

This chain joins TRBV29-1 and TRBJ1-1; a possible D gene is TRBD1 (5 bases). V dropped 2 bases and J dropped 3 bases, with 16 bases sitting between them. The CDR3 spans 15 residues. Germline CDR1 and CDR2: SQVTM and ANQGSEA. The DNA for the CDR3 is TGCAGCGTTGAAAGGGACGCAACAATGGACACTGAAGCTTTCTTT. It yields the protein CSVERDATMDTEAFF.

V and J are TRBV6-5 and TRBJ1-2; 10 bases match TRBD1. This CDR3 has 14 residues. Germline CDR1 and CDR2: MNHEY and SVGAGI. With 5 bases clipped from V and 7 bases from J, the junction kept 7 bases outside the gene matches. The CDR3 DNA reads TGTGCCAGCAGTACTCCGGGACAGGGGTTTGGCTACACCTTC. Amino acids: CASSTPGQGFGYTF.

The chain has TRBV7-9 and TRBJ2-1; TRBD2 matches 10 bases. There are 15 residues in the CDR3. The germline CDR1 and CDR2 sequences are SEHNR and FQNEAQ (reference sequence). The V and J ends lost 5 bases and 3 bases, in that order; junction bases with no gene match: 4. In nucleotides, the CDR3 is TGTGCCAGCAGCACGATAGCGGGAGGCTACAATGAGCAGTTCTTC. Its protein is CASSTIAGGYNEQFF.

V and J are TRBV5-1 and TRBJ2-6, with no clear D. Germline lookup yields CDR1 SGHRS and CDR2 YFSETQ. CDR3 size: 18 residues. The V end lost 0 bases, the J end lost 0 bases, and 13 bases lay between the germline ends. The CDR3 spells CASSLDNVGFSGANVLTF. The CDR3 nucleotides read TGCGCCAGCAGCTTGGATAATGTGGGATTCTCTGGGGCCAACGTCCTGACTTTC. Combining the CDR3 with reference TRBV5-1 and TRBJ2-6 gives the whole variable domain KAGVTQTPRYLIKTRGQQVTLSCSPISGHRSVSWYQQTPGQGLQFLFEYFSETQRNKGNFPGRFSGRQFSNSRSEMNVSTLELGDSALYLCASSLDNVGFSGANVLTFGAGSRLTVL.

This clone was seen only once. This chain links TRBV29-1 with TRBJ2-3; D gene uncertain. V was shortened by 3 bases and J by 2 bases, with 9 bases between the two germline ends. The germline V gene encodes CDR1 SQVTM and CDR2 ANQGSEA. The CDR3 spans 13 residues. Here the CDR3 reads CSVDTNTTDTQYF. The CDR3 DNA sequence: TGCAGCGTTGACACCAACACCACAGATACGCAGTATTTT.

The V and J genes are TRBV9 and TRBJ2-4, with a tentative D call TRBD2 (5 bases). Trimming cost V 0 bases and J 8 bases, with 15 bases left between them. Germline CDR1 reads SGDLS; CDR2 reads YYNGEE. The CDR3 sequence is 15 residues long. CDR3 sequence reads: CASSVGQTPGDIQYF. The CDR3 DNA reads as TGTGCCAGCAGCGTAGGGCAGACCCCCGGGGACATTCAGTACTTC.

This clone appeared a single time. The V call is TRBV11-3, the J call TRBJ2-3; TRBD1 is a possible D gene (5 bases). The V end was cut by 5 bases, the J end by 0 bases, with 12 bases between. The CDR3 loop spans 15 amino acids. Germline lookup yields CDR1 SGHNT and CDR2 YENEEA. The CDR3 sequence is CASSQGPFSTDTQYF. CDR3 sequence (DNA): TGTGCCAGCAGCCAGGGCCCCTTCAGCACAGATACGCAGTATTTT.

The chain combines TRBV19 with TRBJ1-1; D is ambiguous. V shed 1 base and J shed 4 bases, with 7 bases lying between them. Germline CDR1 reads LNHDA; CDR2 reads SQIVND (reference sequence). This CDR3 is 13 amino acids long. The CDR3 nucleotides read TGTGCCAGTAGTATAGCAGTCGGCACTGAAGCTTTCTTT. It yields the protein CASSIAVGTEAFF.

CDR3 sequence reads: CSVGAGGHTEAFF. DNA of the CDR3: TGCAGCGTTGGGGCTGGGGGCCACACTGAAGCTTTCTTT. V is TRBV29-1 and J is TRBJ1-1; possibly TRBD1 for D (6 bases). The CDR3 length is 13 residues. The germline V gene has CDR1 SQVTM and CDR2 ANQGSEA. Deletions cut 4 bases from V and 3 bases from J, with 12 bases between.

The chain employs TRBV2 and TRBJ2-2; no clear D gene. V lost 2 bases, J lost 1 base, and 14 bases lay in between. The CDR3 extends over 17 amino acids. Germline CDR1 and CDR2: SNHLY and FYNNEI. The CDR3 loop is CASSEPLGPKNTGELFF. The CDR3 DNA sequence: TGTGCCAGCAGTGAACCGCTTGGGCCAAAGAACACCGGGGAGCTGTTTTTT.

V gene TRBV18 combines with J gene TRBJ2-1, with 12 bases identical to TRBD2. The CDR3 loop spans 15 amino acids. The V gene end was trimmed by 6 bases and the J gene end by 3 bases; junction bases not matched to a gene: 3. Germline V CDR1 and CDR2: KGHSH, LQKENI. The DNA for the CDR3 is TGTGCCAGCTCCGGACTAGCGGGAAACTACAATGAGCAGTTCTTC. Protein product: CASSGLAGNYNEQFF.

The rearrangement uses TRBV7-8 and TRBJ1-1, with D possibly TRBD1 on 5 matching bases. This CDR3 spans 15 amino acids. Germline CDR1 reads SGHVS; CDR2 reads FQNEAQ. V was trimmed by 5 bases and J by 5 bases, leaving 18 bases between them. The CDR3 nucleotides read TGTGCCAGCAGCCCCTTGGCAGGGAGGTTGACTGAAGCTTTCTTT. It specifies CASSPLAGRLTEAFF.

V and J are TRBV28 and TRBJ2-3, with TRBD2 matching 7 bases. The V gene's germline CDR1 is MDHEN and CDR2 SYDVKM. Trimming took 2 bases from V and 5 from J; bases not matched to a gene: 1. This CDR3 comprises 13 residues. CDR3 region: CASSLGGVDTQYF. The CDR3 region has the DNA TGTGCCAGCAGTTTAGGGGGGGTAGATACGCAGTATTTT.

This chain links TRBV28 with TRBJ2-7, with no clear D. The CDR3 consists of 15 residues. V was cut by 5 bases and J by 2 bases, with 16 bases left in between. Germline V gene data show CDR1 as MDHEN and CDR2 as SYDVKM. The DNA of the CDR3 is TGTGCCAGCAGTCTACAGTCCAACGCTCCCTACGAGCAGTACTTC. Its translation: CASSLQSNAPYEQYF.